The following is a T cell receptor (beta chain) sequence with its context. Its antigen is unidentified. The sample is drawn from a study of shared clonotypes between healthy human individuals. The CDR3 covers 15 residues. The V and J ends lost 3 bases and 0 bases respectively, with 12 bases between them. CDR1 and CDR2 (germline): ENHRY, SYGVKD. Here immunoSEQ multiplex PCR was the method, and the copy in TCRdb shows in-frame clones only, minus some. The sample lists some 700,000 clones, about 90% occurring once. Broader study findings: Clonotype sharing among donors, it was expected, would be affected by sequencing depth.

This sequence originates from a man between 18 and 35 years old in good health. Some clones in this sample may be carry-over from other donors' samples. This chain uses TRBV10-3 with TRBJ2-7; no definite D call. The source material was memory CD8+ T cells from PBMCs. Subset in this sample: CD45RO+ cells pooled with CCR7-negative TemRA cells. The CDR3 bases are TGTGCCATCAGTGAAAAGGAGCCCCTCTCCTACGAGCAGTACTTC. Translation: CAISEKEPLSYEQYF.